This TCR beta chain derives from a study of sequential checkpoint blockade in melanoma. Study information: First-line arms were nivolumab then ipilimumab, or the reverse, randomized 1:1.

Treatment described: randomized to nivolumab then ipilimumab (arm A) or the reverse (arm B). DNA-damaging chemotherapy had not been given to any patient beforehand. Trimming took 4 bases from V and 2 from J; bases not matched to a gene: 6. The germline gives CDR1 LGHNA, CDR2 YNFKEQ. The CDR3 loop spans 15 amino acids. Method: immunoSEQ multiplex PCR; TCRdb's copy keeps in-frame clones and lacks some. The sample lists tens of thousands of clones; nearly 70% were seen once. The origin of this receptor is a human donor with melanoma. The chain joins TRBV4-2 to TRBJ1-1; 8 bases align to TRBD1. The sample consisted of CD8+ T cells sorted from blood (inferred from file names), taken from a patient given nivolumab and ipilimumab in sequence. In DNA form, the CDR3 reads TGTGCCAGCAGCCCCGGGACAGGCCATAACACTGAAGCTTTCTTT. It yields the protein CASSPGTGHNTEAFF.